The 25 T cell receptor beta chains listed next were all sequenced from one sample in a study of radiation and T cells in renal cell carcinoma. The data were produced by immunoSEQ multiplex PCR, yet TCRdb's version contains in-frame clones alone and is incomplete. The sample holds approximately 75,000 clones; roughly 82% are singletons and the top ten take 5.8%. Specified time point: blood 2 weeks post-SBRT. The treatment: 15 Gy SBRT to primary tumor, nephrectomy 4 weeks later. The sequenced sample was blood, obtained from a patient whose treatment included radiotherapy and nephrectomy. The source of these receptors is a man in his sixties with renal cell carcinoma.

This chain joins TRBV11-2 and TRBJ2-7, with 7 bases identical to TRBD1. The CDR3 is 17 residues long. CDR1 SGHAT and CDR2 FQNNGV come from the germline V gene. With 4 bases clipped from V and 0 bases from J, the junction kept 12 bases outside the gene matches. The CDR3 sequence: CASSSPEGQALSYEQYF. The CDR3 coding sequence is TGTGCCAGCAGCTCGCCTGAAGGACAGGCCCTCTCCTACGAGCAGTACTTC. The full variable domain, rest sourced from reference TRBV11-2 and TRBJ2-7, is EAGVAQSPRYKIIEKRQSVAFWCNPISGHATLYWYQQILGQGPKLLIQFQNNGVVDDSQLPKDRFSAERLKGVDSTLKIQPAKLEDSAVYLCASSSPEGQALSYEQYFGPGTRLTVT.

The chain employs TRBV11-2 and TRBJ2-3; unclear D gene. Germline V gene sequence: CDR1 SGHAT, CDR2 FQNNGV. The V and J ends lost 2 bases and 5 bases respectively, with 11 bases between them. The length of the CDR3 is 14 residues. The CDR3 DNA follows: TGTGCCAGCAGCTTATTTGGAAGGATAGATACGCAGTATTTT. This translates into CASSLFGRIDTQYF.

CDR3 in DNA: TGTGCCAGCAGCAGCGAGGTGGGGGCGCGAACTGAAGCTTTCTTT. Amino acids: CASSSEVGARTEAFF. The gene calls are TRBV7-8 and TRBJ1-1, with D perhaps TRBD1 (6 bases). Germline CDR1 and CDR2: SGHVS and FQNEAQ. CDR3 length: 15 amino acids. Trimming left V 5 bases short and J 5 bases short, with 18 bases between.

The rearrangement joins TRBV7-2 to TRBJ2-7, with D tentatively TRBD2 (5 bases). Germline values: CDR1 SGHTA, CDR2 FQGNSA. CDR3 length: 12 residues. The V and J ends lost 5 bases and 4 bases respectively, with 9 bases between them. The CDR3 nucleotides are TGTGCCAGCAGCCGGACTGGTTACGAGCAGTACTTC. Translated, it gives CASSRTGYEQYF.

The chain joins TRBV5-1 to TRBJ2-3; TRBD1 aligns across 7 bases. The CDR3 totals 15 residues. Trimming took 0 bases from V and 4 from J; bases not matched to a gene: 5. The germline gives CDR1 SGHRS, CDR2 YFSETQ. Here the CDR3 reads CASSLDGTEADTQYF. CDR3 nucleotides: TGCGCCAGCAGCTTGGACGGGACAGAGGCAGATACGCAGTATTTT.

This clone was observed a few times. V and J are TRBV5-1 and TRBJ1-2; 8 bases agree with TRBD1. J was trimmed by 6 bases and V by 0 bases; bases with no gene match: 10. Germline lookup yields CDR1 SGHRS and CDR2 YFSETQ. The CDR3 covers 16 residues. The CDR3 sequence: CASSLVLGQGSDGYTF. The CDR3 DNA is TGCGCCAGCAGCTTGGTCCTTGGACAGGGCAGCGATGGCTACACCTTC. The full variable domain, with the rest looked up from reference TRBV5-1 and TRBJ1-2, is KAGVTQTPRYLIKTRGQQVTLSCSPISGHRSVSWYQQTPGQGLQFLFEYFSETQRNKGNFPGRFSGRQFSNSRSEMNVSTLELGDSALYLCASSLVLGQGSDGYTFGSGTRLTVV.

Written as DNA, the CDR3 is TGCGCCAGCAGCCAAGCGGGGCAGGGTGGGGAAAAACTGTTTTTT. Translating it yields CASSQAGQGGEKLFF. The chain combines TRBV4-1 with TRBJ1-4; D might be TRBD1 (5 bases). Germline CDR1 MGHRA, CDR2 YSYEKL. This CDR3 region has 15 residues. V dropped 1 base and J dropped 8 bases, with 14 bases sitting between them.

The gene calls are TRBV5-1 and TRBJ2-3; TRBD2 aligns across 9 bases. Looked up from germline, CDR1 is SGHRS and CDR2 is YFSETQ. CDR3 length: 21 amino acids. The J segment lost 0 bases and the V segment lost 0 bases, leaving 17 bases of the junction unmatched. CDR3 in DNA: TGCGCCAGCAGCTTGGTCAAGGGAGCGGGAGGCCTTGGGTATAGCACAGATACGCAGTATTTT. Its translation: CASSLVKGAGGLGYSTDTQYF. The variable domain in full, completed from reference TRBV5-1 and TRBJ2-3, reads KAGVTQTPRYLIKTRGQQVTLSCSPISGHRSVSWYQQTPGQGLQFLFEYFSETQRNKGNFPGRFSGRQFSNSRSEMNVSTLELGDSALYLCASSLVKGAGGLGYSTDTQYFGPGTRLTVL.

V usage is TRBV10-3 and J usage is TRBJ2-5; 9 nucleotides match TRBD2. Looked up from germline, CDR1 is ENHRY and CDR2 is SYGVKD. The CDR3 loop spans 16 amino acids. The V segment lost 2 bases and the J segment 5 bases; nucleotides outside the gene matches: 9. CDR3 protein: CAISEPGASGMETQYF. CDR3 bases: TGTGCCATCAGTGAGCCGGGGGCTAGCGGGATGGAGACCCAGTACTTC.

Written as DNA, the CDR3 is TGTGCCAGCAGTGACTCTAGCGGGAGTTACAATGAGCAGTTCTTC. Its protein product is CASSDSSGSYNEQFF. V usage is TRBV6-4 and J usage is TRBJ2-1; 9 bases match TRBD2. The trim removed 0 bases at V and 4 bases at J, leaving 1 base unmatched. The CDR3 length is 15 residues. The germline gives CDR1 MRHNA, CDR2 SNTAGT.

The rearrangement joins TRBV27 to TRBJ2-7; 8 nucleotides match TRBD1. CDR1 is MNHEY and CDR2 is SMNVEV in the germline V gene (reference sequence). CDR3 length: 16 residues. V lost 4 bases and J lost 1; bases outside the gene matches: 9. The CDR3 reads CASSSYMTGASYEQYF. CDR3 nucleotides: TGTGCCAGCAGTTCTTACATGACAGGGGCATCCTACGAGCAGTACTTC.

This sequence joins TRBV30 and TRBJ2-1; the D is unclear. Trimming shortened V by 4 bases and J by 3 bases, and 4 bases separated the two germline ends. Germline CDR1 GTSNPN, CDR2 SVGIG (reference sequence). The CDR3 length is 11 residues. The CDR3 nucleotides are TGTGCCTGGACTAGCTACAATGAGCAGTTCTTC. Its protein product is CAWTSYNEQFF. The full variable domain, in which reference TRBV30 and TRBJ2-1 provide the parts outside the CDR3, is SQTIHQWPATLVQPVGSPLSLECTVEGTSNPNLYWYRQAAGRGLQLLFYSVGIGQISSEVPQNLSASRPQDRQFILSSKKLLLSDSGFYLCAWTSYNEQFFGPGTRLTVL.

V and J are TRBV11-2 and TRBJ1-4; D is unresolved. Germline CDR1 is SGHAT and CDR2 is FQNNGV. CDR3 size: 15 residues. V lost 0 bases and J 3 bases, leaving 8 bases between the germline ends. The CDR3 spells CASSLETGSNEKLFF. Here the CDR3 DNA reads TGTGCCAGCAGCTTAGAAACCGGGTCTAATGAAAAACTGTTTTTT.

The chain is built from TRBV11-2 and TRBJ2-5; D is undetermined. This CDR3 spans 14 amino acids. Trimming shortened V by 1 base and J by 7 bases, and 13 bases separated the two germline ends. Germline-derived CDR1 and CDR2 are SGHAT and FQNNGV. The CDR3 protein is CASSLGASLGTQYF. In DNA form, the CDR3 reads TGTGCCAGCAGCTTAGGAGCCTCTCTAGGGACCCAGTACTTC.

The genes are TRBV5-1 and TRBJ2-7; 11 nucleotides align to TRBD2. With V trimmed by 3 bases and J by 4 bases, 3 bases remained unmatched. The germline V gene encodes CDR1 SGHRS and CDR2 YFSETQ. The CDR3 contains 14 residues. This CDR3 reads CASSSLAGGYEQYF. CDR3 bases: TGCGCCAGCAGCTCTTTAGCGGGAGGGTACGAGCAGTACTTC. The full variable domain, its missing parts supplied by reference TRBV5-1 and TRBJ2-7, is KAGVTQTPRYLIKTRGQQVTLSCSPISGHRSVSWYQQTPGQGLQFLFEYFSETQRNKGNFPGRFSGRQFSNSRSEMNVSTLELGDSALYLCASSSLAGGYEQYFGPGTRLTVT.

This clone appeared a few times. The gene calls are TRBV18 and TRBJ1-4; tentatively, D is TRBD1 (6 bases). V was shortened by 4 bases and J by 5 bases, with 14 bases between the two germline ends. Germline assignment: CDR1 KGHSH and CDR2 LQKENI. The CDR3 is made up of 15 amino acids. The CDR3, as DNA: TGTGCCAGCTCACTACAGGGTGAAGGGAATGAAAAACTGTTTTTT. Protein: CASSLQGEGNEKLFF.

The genes are TRBV6-6 and TRBJ2-7; D might be TRBD2 (7 bases). Germline V CDR1 and CDR2: MNHNY, SVGAGI (reference sequence). This CDR3 spans 14 amino acids. Between the trimmed V and J ends, which lost 6 bases and 2 bases, there was a span of 14 bases. This chain's CDR3 is CASRKGGQAYEQYF. For the CDR3, the DNA is TGTGCCAGCAGAAAGGGGGGGCAAGCCTACGAGCAGTACTTC.

The chain joins TRBV30 to TRBJ2-3, with 7 bases lining up with TRBD1. The V segment lost 2 bases and the J segment 11 bases; nucleotides outside the gene matches: 10. Germline V lookup: CDR1 GTSNPN, CDR2 SVGIG (reference sequence). The CDR3 is made up of 13 amino acids. The CDR3 nucleotides are TGTGCCTGGAGTACCCACAGGGGAGAGGGGCAGTATTTT. This encodes CAWSTHRGEGQYF.

The V call is TRBV28, the J call TRBJ2-7; D ambiguous. This CDR3 contains 15 residues. CDR1 is MDHEN and CDR2 is SYDVKM in the germline V gene. V was pared by 3 bases and J by 2 bases, with 14 bases between. The CDR3 DNA reads as TGTGCCAGCAGTTTGAATCCGGACGGTGCCTACGAGCAGTACTTC. Translating gives CASSLNPDGAYEQYF. Full variable domain (remainder filled in from reference TRBV28 and TRBJ2-7): DVKVTQSSRYLVKRTGEKVFLECVQDMDHENMFWYRQDPGLGLRLIYFSYDVKMKEKGDIPEGYSVSREKKERFSLILESASTNQTSMYLCASSLNPDGAYEQYFGPGTRLTVT.

The V and J genes are TRBV7-8 and TRBJ2-1; a possible D gene is TRBD2 (6 bases). Germline loops: CDR1 SGHVS, CDR2 FQNEAQ. Trimming stripped 1 base from V and 2 bases from J, with 9 bases between. The CDR3 covers 15 residues. The CDR3 protein is CASSLVGGTYNEQFF. In DNA form, the CDR3 reads TGTGCCAGCAGCTTAGTAGGCGGGACCTACAATGAGCAGTTCTTC.

The rearrangement uses TRBV13 and TRBJ2-4; D is possibly TRBD1 (6 bases). Germline assignment: CDR1 PRHDT and CDR2 FYEKMQ (reference sequence). The CDR3 loop spans 14 amino acids. V was pared by 0 bases and J by 15 bases, with 18 bases between. The CDR3 loop is CASSLGLGGGGSYF. The CDR3 DNA is TGTGCCAGCAGCTTAGGCCTCGGTGGGGGCGGATCGTACTTC.

The chain links TRBV18 to TRBJ2-3, with 11 nucleotides matching TRBD2. Germline assignment: CDR1 KGHSH and CDR2 LQKENI. The CDR3 spans 15 residues. The V segment lost 2 bases and the J segment 6 bases; nucleotides outside the gene matches: 4. Here the CDR3 reads CASSPAVAGGDTQYF. In DNA form, the CDR3 reads TGTGCCAGCTCACCAGCGGTAGCGGGAGGGGATACGCAGTATTTT.

The genes are TRBV7-2 and TRBJ1-4; 8 bases fit TRBD1. CDR3 size: 15 residues. In germline, CDR1 is SGHTA, CDR2 FQGNSA. V was pared by 5 bases and J by 6 bases, with 8 bases of the junction left unmatched. CDR3 protein: CASSPWTGMDEKLFF. The CDR3 nucleotides are TGTGCCAGCAGCCCTTGGACAGGGATGGATGAAAAACTGTTTTTT.

This clone was observed once. The rearrangement joins TRBV5-1 to TRBJ2-1, with D tentatively TRBD2 (5 bases). The CDR3 loop spans 15 amino acids. V lost 3 bases to trimming and J lost 0 bases, with 10 bases between them. Germline V gene lookup returns CDR1 SGHRS and CDR2 YFSETQ. The CDR3 nucleotides read TGCGCCAGCAGCTCGGACTGGGGCTCCTACAATGAGCAGTTCTTC. Translated: CASSSDWGSYNEQFF.

The rearrangement links TRBV9 to TRBJ2-1; the D gene is possibly TRBD2 (7 bases). Deletions cut 0 bases from V and 10 bases from J, with 14 bases between. Germline CDR1 is SGDLS and CDR2 is YYNGEE. There are 14 residues in the CDR3. The CDR3, as DNA: TGTGCCAGCAGCGTAGAGCCGCGCGGGGGCGAGCAGTTCTTC. It specifies CASSVEPRGGEQFF.